One T cell receptor beta chain is described in this entry. Its antigen is currently unknown. CDR3 size: 14 residues. Germline loops: CDR1 SNHLY, CDR2 FYNNEI. V shed 6 bases and J 5 bases; nucleotides not matched to a gene: 8. Sequenced by immunoSEQ multiplex PCR; TCRdb stores in-frame clones only, minus some. Counted here are over 110,000 clones, around 89% occurring once; the ten biggest clones make up around 1.5%. These data originate in a study of T cell responses to AZD1222 COVID-19 vaccine. Study conclusions and caveats: Spike-specific TCR breadth and depth grew following two AZD1222 doses. Spike-spanning, vaccine-associated CD4 TCRs were dominant at 160-218 and 743-854. Donors, mostly white British, included more females; clonal diversity was possibly underestimated.

The source is an adult in good health. Material: peripheral blood, obtained on day 0 of AZD1222 vaccination. The chain combines TRBV2 with TRBJ1-2, with TRBD1 matching over 8 bases. CDR3 nucleotides: TGTGCCAGCAGAATGACCGGGACAGGTTATGGCTACACCTTC. As protein: CASRMTGTGYGYTF.